Below, 13 T cell receptor beta chains from the same sample are listed, as sequenced in a study of blood T cell repertoires in COVID-19. Only in-frame clones appear in the TCRdb table, and some are missing; sequencing was by immunoSEQ multiplex PCR. The sample lists approximately 80,000 clones; approximately 86% were seen once. Sequencing was done on a sample of peripheral blood. These receptors were taken from a man aged 35 to 55 with acute or convalescent COVID-19.

This clone was seen repeatedly, ten times or more. This chain links TRBV5-1 with TRBJ2-2; 10 bases are a match to TRBD1. V trimming: 4 bases; J trimming: 4 bases; junction bases outside the gene matches: 4. The length of the CDR3 is 15 residues. Germline V gene sequence: CDR1 SGHRS, CDR2 YFSETQ. The CDR3 loop is CASSPGTGVTGELFF. The CDR3 DNA reads TGCGCCAGCAGCCCCGGGACAGGGGTCACCGGGGAGCTGTTTTTT.

Comment on this clone: Other DNA sequences in this sample translate to the same CDR3. V usage is TRBV30 and J usage is TRBJ1-3; D is possibly TRBD1 (5 bases). Germline V gene data show CDR1 as GTSNPN and CDR2 as SVGIG (reference sequence). The CDR3 covers 14 residues. Trimming took 0 bases from V and 0 from J, leaving 6 bases between them. The CDR3 loop reads CAWSVTGSGNTIYF. As DNA, the CDR3 is TGTGCCTGGAGTGTTACAGGCTCTGGAAACACCATATATTTT.

CDR3 nucleotides: TGTGCCAGCAGCCCACCGGGGGGGCGGGATGAGACCCAGTACTTC. It codes for CASSPPGGRDETQYF. The V and J genes are TRBV7-8 and TRBJ2-5, with 8 bases aligning to TRBD2. The germline V gene encodes CDR1 SGHVS and CDR2 FQNEAQ. The CDR3 consists of 15 residues. V was pared by 5 bases and J by 5 bases, with 10 bases of the junction left unmatched.

The chain uses TRBV9 and TRBJ1-1; D uncertain. Germline CDR1 SGDLS, CDR2 YYNGEE. This CDR3 comprises 14 residues. V was cut by 0 bases and J by 7 bases, with 13 bases left in between. CDR3 nucleotide sequence: TGTGCCAGCAGCGTAGGTTCGGAGGGTGGTGAAGCTTTCTTT. It is translated as CASSVGSEGGEAFF.

V usage is TRBV5-1 and J usage is TRBJ1-1; tentatively, D is TRBD1 (6 bases). Looked up from germline, CDR1 is SGHRS and CDR2 is YFSETQ. Between the trimmed V and J ends, which lost 4 bases and 0 bases, there was a span of 10 bases. The CDR3 is made up of 14 amino acids. The CDR3 coding sequence is TGCGCCAGCAGCATAGGGACATTGAACACTGAAGCTTTCTTT. This translates into CASSIGTLNTEAFF. Complete variable domain (other parts from reference TRBV5-1 and TRBJ1-1): KAGVTQTPRYLIKTRGQQVTLSCSPISGHRSVSWYQQTPGQGLQFLFEYFSETQRNKGNFPGRFSGRQFSNSRSEMNVSTLELGDSALYLCASSIGTLNTEAFFGQGTRLTVV.

This clone has a handful of counts. The CDR3 DNA follows: TGCGCCAGCAGCCAAGATTATAGCGGGGGAGAACAGTACTTC. This sequence encodes CASSQDYSGGEQYF. The chain couples TRBV4-1 to TRBJ2-7, with 9 bases identical to TRBD2. The CDR3 has 14 amino acids. Losses at the gene ends were 0 bases for V and 10 bases for J; bases not matched to a gene: 7. CDR1 is MGHRA, CDR2 YSYEKL, per germline.

The chain carries TRBV18 and TRBJ1-4; D remains unclear. Germline CDR1 and CDR2: KGHSH and LQKENI. V lost 6 bases to trimming and J lost 3 bases, with 11 bases between them. CDR3 length equals 14 residues. Here the CDR3 reads CASSYQASNEKLFF. CDR3 nucleotides: TGTGCCAGCTCGTACCAGGCTTCTAATGAAAAACTGTTTTTT.

CDR3 sequence reads: CASSQIGQGSSYNSPLHF. The CDR3 bases are TGTGCCAGCAGCCAGATCGGGCAGGGGAGCTCCTATAATTCACCCCTCCACTTT. The chain carries TRBV7-9 and TRBJ1-6; tentatively, D is TRBD1 (6 bases). This CDR3 region has 18 residues. Trimming stripped 5 bases from V and 0 bases from J, with 17 bases between. CDR1 is SEHNR and CDR2 is FQNEAQ in the germline V gene (reference sequence).

The V call is TRBV5-1, the J call TRBJ2-3, with a possible D match to TRBD2 (6 bases). From germline, CDR1 is SGHRS and CDR2 YFSETQ. The CDR3 contains 14 residues. Trimming took off 5 bases at V and 0 bases at J, with 10 bases between the two ends. The CDR3 loop reads CASRAGLSTDTQYF. The CDR3 region has the DNA TGCGCCAGCAGAGCCGGACTAAGCACAGATACGCAGTATTTT.

The V and J genes are TRBV15 and TRBJ1-5, with TRBD1 as a possible D gene (5 bases). V was shortened by 0 bases and J by 5 bases, with 8 bases between the two germline ends. The CDR3 loop spans 14 amino acids. Per the germline V gene, CDR1 is LNHNV and CDR2 is YYDKDF (reference sequence). Here the CDR3 DNA reads TGTGCCACCAGCAGAGAAGTCAGGGATCAGCCCCAGCATTTT. Translation gives CATSREVRDQPQHF.

The rearrangement links TRBV11-3 to TRBJ2-1; the match to TRBD2 covers 8 bases. The CDR3 totals 15 residues. Germline V gene lookup returns CDR1 SGHNT and CDR2 YENEEA. Trimming cost V 3 bases and J 3 bases; bases outside gene matches: 4. The CDR3 DNA follows: TGTGCCAGCAGCTTCTCAAGCGGGGGCTACAATGAGCAGTTCTTC. Residues: CASSFSSGGYNEQFF.

The chain has TRBV2 and TRBJ2-3, with 8 bases matching TRBD2. Germline trimming cut 6 bases from V and 5 bases from J; bases unmatched to any gene: 16. Germline V gene lookup returns CDR1 SNHLY and CDR2 FYNNEI. This CDR3 spans 17 amino acids. CDR3 in DNA: TGTGCCAGCAGGGACTTAATGAGCGGGAGTGGGATAGATACGCAGTATTTT. Translated, it gives CASRDLMSGSGIDTQYF.

The chain is built from TRBV25-1 and TRBJ1-4, with a weak D call TRBD1 (6 bases). Germline lookup yields CDR1 MGHDK and CDR2 SYGVNS. CDR3 length: 16 residues. V shed 3 bases and J shed 6 bases, with 17 bases lying between them. The CDR3, as DNA: TGTGCCAGCAGTGACCCAGGGGATTCTAAGGATGAAAAACTGTTTTTT. Amino acid sequence: CASSDPGDSKDEKLFF.